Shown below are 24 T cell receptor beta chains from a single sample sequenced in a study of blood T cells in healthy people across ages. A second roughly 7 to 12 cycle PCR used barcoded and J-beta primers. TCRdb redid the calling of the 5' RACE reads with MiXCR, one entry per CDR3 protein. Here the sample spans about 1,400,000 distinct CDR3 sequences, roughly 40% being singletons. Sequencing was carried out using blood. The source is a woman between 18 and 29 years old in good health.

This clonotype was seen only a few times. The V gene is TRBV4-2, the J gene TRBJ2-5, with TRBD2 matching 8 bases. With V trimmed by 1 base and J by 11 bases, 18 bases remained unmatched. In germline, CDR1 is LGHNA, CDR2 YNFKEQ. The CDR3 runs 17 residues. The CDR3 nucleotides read TGTGCCAGCAGCCAAGGTGCGCAGGGCGGGAGGAACAATGAGCAGTACTTC. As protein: CASSQGAQGGRNNEQYF.

The CDR3 coding sequence is TGTGCCAGCAGACGACAGGGAGCTCCGACAGATACGCAGTATTTT. Translation: CASRRQGAPTDTQYF. V usage is TRBV28 and J usage is TRBJ2-3; 7 bases map to TRBD1. With 6 bases clipped from V and 3 bases from J, the junction kept 9 bases outside the gene matches. CDR1 is MDHEN, CDR2 SYDVKM, per germline. This CDR3 spans 15 amino acids.

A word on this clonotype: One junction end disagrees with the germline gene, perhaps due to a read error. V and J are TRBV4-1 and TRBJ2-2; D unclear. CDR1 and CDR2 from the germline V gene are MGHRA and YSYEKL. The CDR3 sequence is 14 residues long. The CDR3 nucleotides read TGCGCCAGCAGCCAAGACGGGTTGGCCGGAGAGCTGTTTTTT. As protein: CASSQDGLAGELFF.

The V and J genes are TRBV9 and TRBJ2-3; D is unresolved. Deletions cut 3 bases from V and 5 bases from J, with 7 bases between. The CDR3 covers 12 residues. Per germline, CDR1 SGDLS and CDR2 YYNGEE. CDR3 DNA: TGTGCCAGCAGCGGGAACTTAGATACGCAGTATTTT. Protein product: CASSGNLDTQYF.

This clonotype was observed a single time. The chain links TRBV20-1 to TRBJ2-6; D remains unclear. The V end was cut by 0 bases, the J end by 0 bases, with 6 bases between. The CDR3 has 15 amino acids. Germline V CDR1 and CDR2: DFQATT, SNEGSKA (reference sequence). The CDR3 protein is CSARELSSGANVLTF. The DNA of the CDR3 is TGCAGTGCTAGAGAGCTGAGCTCTGGGGCCAACGTCCTGACTTTC.

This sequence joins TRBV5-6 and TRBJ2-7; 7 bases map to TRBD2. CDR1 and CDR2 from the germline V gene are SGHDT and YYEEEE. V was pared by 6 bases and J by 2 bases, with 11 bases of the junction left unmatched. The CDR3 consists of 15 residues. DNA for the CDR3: TGTGCCAGCACCCAATCGGCAGGGACTACCTACGAGCAGTACTTC. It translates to CASTQSAGTTYEQYF.

In DNA form, the CDR3 reads TGCGCCAGCAGCCATCCTTCCCCCGGGACAACGAACACTGAAGCTTTCTTT. Its protein product is CASSHPSPGTTNTEAFF. The chain carries TRBV4-1 and TRBJ1-1; D is possibly TRBD1 (6 bases). V was trimmed by 3 bases and J by 1 base, leaving 18 bases between them. CDR1 and CDR2 (germline): MGHRA, YSYEKL. The CDR3 spans 17 residues.

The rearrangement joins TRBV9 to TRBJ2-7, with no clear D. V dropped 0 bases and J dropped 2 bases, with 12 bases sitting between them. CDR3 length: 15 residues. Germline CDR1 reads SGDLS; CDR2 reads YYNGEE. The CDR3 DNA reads TGTGCCAGCAGCGTAGACCTGGGGATTGCCTACGAGCAGTACTTC. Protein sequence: CASSVDLGIAYEQYF.

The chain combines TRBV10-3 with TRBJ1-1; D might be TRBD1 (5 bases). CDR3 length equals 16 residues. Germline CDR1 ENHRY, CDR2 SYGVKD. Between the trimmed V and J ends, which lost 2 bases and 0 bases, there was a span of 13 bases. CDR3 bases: TGTGCCATCAGTGAGCGGGGCTCGGTAGTGAACACTGAAGCTTTCTTT. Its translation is CAISERGSVVNTEAFF.

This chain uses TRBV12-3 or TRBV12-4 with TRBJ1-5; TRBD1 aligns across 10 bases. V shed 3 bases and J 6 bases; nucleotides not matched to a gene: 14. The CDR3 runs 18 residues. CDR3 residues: CASSLVYRQGARIQPQHF. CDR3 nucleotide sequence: TGTGCCAGCAGTTTGGTGTATCGACAGGGGGCGCGGATTCAGCCCCAGCATTTT.

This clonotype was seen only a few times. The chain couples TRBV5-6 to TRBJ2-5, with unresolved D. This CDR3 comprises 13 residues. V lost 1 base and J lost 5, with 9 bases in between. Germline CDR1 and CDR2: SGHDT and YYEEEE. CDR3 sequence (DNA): TGTGCCAGCAGCTTGTGGCAGAGCGAGACCCAGTACTTC. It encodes CASSLWQSETQYF.

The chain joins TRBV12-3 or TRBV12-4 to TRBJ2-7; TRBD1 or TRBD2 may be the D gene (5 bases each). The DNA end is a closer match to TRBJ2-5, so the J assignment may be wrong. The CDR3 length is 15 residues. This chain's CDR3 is CASSFPGADQETQYF. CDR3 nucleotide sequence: TGTGCCAGCAGTTTTCCCGGGGCAGACCAAGAGACCCAGTACTTC.

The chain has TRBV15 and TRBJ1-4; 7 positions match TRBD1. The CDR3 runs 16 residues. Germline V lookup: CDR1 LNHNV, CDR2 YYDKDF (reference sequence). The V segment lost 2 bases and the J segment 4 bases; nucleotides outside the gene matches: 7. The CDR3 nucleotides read TGTGCCACCAGCAGAAATTTCGGGACAGATAATGAAAAACTGTTTTTT. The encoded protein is CATSRNFGTDNEKLFF. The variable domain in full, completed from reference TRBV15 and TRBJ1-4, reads DAMVIQNPRYQVTQFGKPVTLSCSQTLNHNVMYWYQQKSSQAPKLLFHYYDKDFNNEADTPDNFQSRRPNTSFCFLDIRSPGLGDTAMYLCATSRNFGTDNEKLFFGSGTQLSVL.

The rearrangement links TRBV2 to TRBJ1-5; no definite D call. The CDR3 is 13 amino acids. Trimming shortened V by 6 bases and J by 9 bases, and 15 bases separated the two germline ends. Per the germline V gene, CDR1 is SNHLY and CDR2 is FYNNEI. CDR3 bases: TGTGCCAGCAGCGCACAGCCGCCTGCGCCCCAGCATTTT. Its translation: CASSAQPPAPQHF.

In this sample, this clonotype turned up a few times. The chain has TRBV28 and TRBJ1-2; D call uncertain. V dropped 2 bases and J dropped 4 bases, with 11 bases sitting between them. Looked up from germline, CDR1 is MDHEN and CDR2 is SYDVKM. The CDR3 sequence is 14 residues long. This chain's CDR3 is CASSLNPSPYGYTF. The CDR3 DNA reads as TGTGCCAGCAGTTTAAACCCTAGCCCCTATGGCTACACCTTC.

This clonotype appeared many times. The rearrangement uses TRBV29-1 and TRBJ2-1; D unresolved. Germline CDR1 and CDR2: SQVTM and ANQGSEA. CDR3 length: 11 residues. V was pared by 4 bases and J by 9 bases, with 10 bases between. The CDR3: CSVVDPPEQFF. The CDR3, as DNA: TGCAGCGTTGTGGACCCCCCTGAGCAGTTCTTC.

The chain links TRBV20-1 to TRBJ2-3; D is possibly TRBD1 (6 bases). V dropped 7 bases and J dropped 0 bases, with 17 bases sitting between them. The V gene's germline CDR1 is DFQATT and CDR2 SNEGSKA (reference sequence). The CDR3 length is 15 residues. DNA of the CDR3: TGCAGTGTGGGCGACAGGAAAACTAGCACAGATACGCAGTATTTT. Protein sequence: CSVGDRKTSTDTQYF.

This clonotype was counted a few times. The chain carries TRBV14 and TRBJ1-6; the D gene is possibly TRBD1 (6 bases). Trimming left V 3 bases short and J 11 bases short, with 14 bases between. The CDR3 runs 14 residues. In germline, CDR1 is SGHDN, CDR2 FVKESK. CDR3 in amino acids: CASSHRGPFTPLHF. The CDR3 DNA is TGTGCCAGCAGCCACCGGGGGCCCTTTACACCCCTCCACTTT.

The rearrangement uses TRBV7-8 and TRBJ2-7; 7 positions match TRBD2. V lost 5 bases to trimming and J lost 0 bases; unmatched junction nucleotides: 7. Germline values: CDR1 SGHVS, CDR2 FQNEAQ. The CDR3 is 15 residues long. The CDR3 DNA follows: TGTGCCAGCAGCCAGAAAGCGGGGAACTCCTACGAGCAGTACTTC. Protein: CASSQKAGNSYEQYF.

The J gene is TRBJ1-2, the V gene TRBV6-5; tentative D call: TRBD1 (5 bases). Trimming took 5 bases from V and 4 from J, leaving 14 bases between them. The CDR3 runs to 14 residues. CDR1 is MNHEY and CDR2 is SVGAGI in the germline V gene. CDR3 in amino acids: CASSDLDSTYGYTF. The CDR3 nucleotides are TGTGCCAGCAGTGACTTAGACAGTACCTATGGCTACACCTTC.

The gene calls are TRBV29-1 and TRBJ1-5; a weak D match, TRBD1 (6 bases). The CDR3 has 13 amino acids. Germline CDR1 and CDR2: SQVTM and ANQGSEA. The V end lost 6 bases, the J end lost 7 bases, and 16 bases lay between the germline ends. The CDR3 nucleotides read TGCAGCGTGGCGGGACATCCGGGGCAGCCCCAGCATTTT. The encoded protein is CSVAGHPGQPQHF.

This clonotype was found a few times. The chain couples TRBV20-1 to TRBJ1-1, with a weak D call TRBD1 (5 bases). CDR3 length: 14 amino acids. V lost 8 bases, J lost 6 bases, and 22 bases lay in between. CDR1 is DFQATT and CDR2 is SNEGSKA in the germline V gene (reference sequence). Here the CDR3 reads CSPKKAGVGSEAFF. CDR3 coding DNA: TGCAGTCCTAAGAAGGCGGGGGTCGGGTCTGAAGCTTTCTTT.

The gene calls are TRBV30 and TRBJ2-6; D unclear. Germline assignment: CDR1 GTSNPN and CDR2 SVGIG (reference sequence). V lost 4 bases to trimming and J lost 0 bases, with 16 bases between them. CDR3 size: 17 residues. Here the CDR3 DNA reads TGTGCCTGGAAGGGAAAAACAGCGCTCTCTGGGGCCAACGTCCTGACTTTC. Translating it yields CAWKGKTALSGANVLTF.

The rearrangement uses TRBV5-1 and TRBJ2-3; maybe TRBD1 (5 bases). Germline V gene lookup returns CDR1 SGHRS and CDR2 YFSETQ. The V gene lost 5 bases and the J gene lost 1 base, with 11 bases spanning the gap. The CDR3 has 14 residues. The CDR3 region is CASSSMTGTDTQYF. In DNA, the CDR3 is TGCGCCAGCAGTTCCATGACAGGCACAGATACGCAGTATTTT.